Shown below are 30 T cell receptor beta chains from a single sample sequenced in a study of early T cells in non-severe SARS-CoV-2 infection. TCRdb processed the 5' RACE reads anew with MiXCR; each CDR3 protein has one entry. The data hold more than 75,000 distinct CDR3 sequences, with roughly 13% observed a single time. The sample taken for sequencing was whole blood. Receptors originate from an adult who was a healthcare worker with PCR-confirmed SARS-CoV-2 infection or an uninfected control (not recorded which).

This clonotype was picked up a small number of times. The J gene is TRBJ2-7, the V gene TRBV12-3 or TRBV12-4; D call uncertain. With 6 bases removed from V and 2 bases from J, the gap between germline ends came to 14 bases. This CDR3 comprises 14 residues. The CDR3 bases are TGTGCCAGCAGGAAGGGTGTGAGCCCCTACGAGCAGTACTTC. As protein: CASRKGVSPYEQYF.

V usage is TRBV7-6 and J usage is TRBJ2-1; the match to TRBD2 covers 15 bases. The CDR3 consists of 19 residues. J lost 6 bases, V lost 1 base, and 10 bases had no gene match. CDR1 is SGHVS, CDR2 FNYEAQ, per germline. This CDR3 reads CASSLDPGLAGGPVNEQFF. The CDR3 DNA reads TGTGCCAGCAGCTTAGACCCTGGACTAGCGGGAGGGCCCGTCAATGAGCAGTTCTTC.

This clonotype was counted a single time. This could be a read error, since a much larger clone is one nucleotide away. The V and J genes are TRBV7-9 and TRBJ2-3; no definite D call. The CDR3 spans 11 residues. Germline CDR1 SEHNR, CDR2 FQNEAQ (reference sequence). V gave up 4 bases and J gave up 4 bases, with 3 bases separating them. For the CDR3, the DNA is TGTGCCAGCAGCTGGCCAGATACGCAGTATTTT. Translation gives CASSWPDTQYF.

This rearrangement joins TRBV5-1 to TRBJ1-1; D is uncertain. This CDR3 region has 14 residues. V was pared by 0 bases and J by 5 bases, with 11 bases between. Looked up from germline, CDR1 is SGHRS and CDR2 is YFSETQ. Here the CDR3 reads CASSLARVDTEAFF. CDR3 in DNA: TGCGCCAGCAGCTTGGCTCGGGTAGATACTGAAGCTTTCTTT.

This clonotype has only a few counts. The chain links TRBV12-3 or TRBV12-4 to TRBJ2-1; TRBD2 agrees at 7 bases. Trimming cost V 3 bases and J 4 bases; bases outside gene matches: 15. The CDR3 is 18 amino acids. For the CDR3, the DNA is TGTGCCAGCAGTTTCCCCCGGTTCGGACTAGTGTCTTACAATGAGCAGTTCTTC. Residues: CASSFPRFGLVSYNEQFF.

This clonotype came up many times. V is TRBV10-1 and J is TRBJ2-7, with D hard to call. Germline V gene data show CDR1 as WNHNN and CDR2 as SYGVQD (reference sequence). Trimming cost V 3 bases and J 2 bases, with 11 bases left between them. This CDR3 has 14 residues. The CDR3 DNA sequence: TGCGCCAGCAGTGAAGGATCTGACCCCTACGAGCAGTACTTC. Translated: CASSEGSDPYEQYF.

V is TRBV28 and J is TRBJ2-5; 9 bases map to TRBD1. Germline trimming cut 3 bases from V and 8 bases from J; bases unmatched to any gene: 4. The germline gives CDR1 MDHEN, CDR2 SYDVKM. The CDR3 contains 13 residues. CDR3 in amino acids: CASSLPGQGTQYF. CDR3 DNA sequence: TGTGCCAGCAGTTTGCCGGGACAGGGCACCCAGTACTTC.

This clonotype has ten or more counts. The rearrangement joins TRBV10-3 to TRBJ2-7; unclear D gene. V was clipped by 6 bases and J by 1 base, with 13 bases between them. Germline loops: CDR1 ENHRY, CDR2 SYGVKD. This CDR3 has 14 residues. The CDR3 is CAISPTLRSYEQYF. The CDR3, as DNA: TGTGCCATCAGCCCAACCCTGCGGTCCTACGAGCAGTACTTC.

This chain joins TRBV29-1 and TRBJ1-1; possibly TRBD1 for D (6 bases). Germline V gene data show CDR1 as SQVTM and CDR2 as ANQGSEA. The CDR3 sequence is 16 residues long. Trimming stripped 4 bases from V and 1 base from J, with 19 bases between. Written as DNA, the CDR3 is TGCAGCGTTGGGGGGGGCAGAGATTCATCGAACACTGAAGCTTTCTTT. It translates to CSVGGGRDSSNTEAFF. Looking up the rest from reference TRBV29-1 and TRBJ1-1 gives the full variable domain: SAVISQKPSRDICQRGTSLTIQCQVDSQVTMMFWYRQQPGQSLTLIATANQGSEATYESGFVIDKFPISRPNLTFSTLTVSNMSPEDSSIYLCSVGGGRDSSNTEAFFGQGTRLTVV.

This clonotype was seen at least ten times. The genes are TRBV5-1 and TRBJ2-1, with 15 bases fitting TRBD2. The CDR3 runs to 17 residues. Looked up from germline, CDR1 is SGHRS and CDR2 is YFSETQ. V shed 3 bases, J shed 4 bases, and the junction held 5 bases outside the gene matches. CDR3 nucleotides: TGCGCCAGCAGCTCCCTGGGACTAGCGGGGGGATACAATGAGCAGTTCTTC. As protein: CASSSLGLAGGYNEQFF.

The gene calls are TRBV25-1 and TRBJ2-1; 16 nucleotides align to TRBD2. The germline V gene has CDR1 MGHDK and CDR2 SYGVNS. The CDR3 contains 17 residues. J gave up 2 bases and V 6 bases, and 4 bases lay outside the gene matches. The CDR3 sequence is CASRGTSGRDTYNEQFF. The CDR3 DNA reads TGTGCCAGCAGAGGGACTAGCGGGAGGGATACCTACAATGAGCAGTTCTTC.

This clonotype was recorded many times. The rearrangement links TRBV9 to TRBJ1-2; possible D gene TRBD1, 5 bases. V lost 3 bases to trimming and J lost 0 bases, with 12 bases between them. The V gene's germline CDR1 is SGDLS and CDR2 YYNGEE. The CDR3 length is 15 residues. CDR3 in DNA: TGTGCCAGCAGCGCCCAGGACACAGCTAACTATGGCTACACCTTC. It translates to CASSAQDTANYGYTF.

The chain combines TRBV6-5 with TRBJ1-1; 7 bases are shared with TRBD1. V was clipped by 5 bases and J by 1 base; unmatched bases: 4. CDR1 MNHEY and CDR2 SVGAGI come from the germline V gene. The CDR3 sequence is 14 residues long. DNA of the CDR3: TGTGCCAGCAGTACGGGACAGAGGAACACTGAAGCTTTCTTT. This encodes CASSTGQRNTEAFF.

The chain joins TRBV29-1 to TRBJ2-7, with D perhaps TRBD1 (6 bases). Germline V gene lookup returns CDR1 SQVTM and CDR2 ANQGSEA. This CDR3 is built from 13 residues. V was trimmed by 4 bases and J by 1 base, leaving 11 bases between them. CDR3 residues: CSVVTGLSYEQYF. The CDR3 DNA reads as TGCAGCGTTGTGACAGGTCTTTCCTACGAGCAGTACTTC.

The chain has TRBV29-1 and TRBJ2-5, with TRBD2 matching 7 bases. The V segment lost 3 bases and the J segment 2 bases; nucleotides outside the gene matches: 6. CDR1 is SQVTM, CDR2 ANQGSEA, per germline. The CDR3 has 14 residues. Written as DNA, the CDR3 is TGCAGCGTTGATGGGGGAGCGGGGCAAGAGACCCAGTACTTC. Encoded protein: CSVDGGAGQETQYF.

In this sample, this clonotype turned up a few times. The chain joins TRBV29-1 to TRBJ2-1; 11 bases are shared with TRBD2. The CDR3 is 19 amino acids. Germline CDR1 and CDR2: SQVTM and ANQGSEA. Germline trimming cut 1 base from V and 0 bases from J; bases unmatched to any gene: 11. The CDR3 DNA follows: TGCAGCGTTGAAGCGGGGCTAGCGGGGGGCCTGTCCTCCTACAATGAGCAGTTCTTC. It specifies CSVEAGLAGGLSSYNEQFF.

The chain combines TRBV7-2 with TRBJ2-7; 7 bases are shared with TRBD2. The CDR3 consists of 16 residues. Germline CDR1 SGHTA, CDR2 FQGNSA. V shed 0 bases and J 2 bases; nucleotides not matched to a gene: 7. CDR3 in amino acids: CASSLAGGTIPYEQYF. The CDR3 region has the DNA TGTGCCAGCAGCTTAGCAGGAGGGACTATCCCCTACGAGCAGTACTTC.

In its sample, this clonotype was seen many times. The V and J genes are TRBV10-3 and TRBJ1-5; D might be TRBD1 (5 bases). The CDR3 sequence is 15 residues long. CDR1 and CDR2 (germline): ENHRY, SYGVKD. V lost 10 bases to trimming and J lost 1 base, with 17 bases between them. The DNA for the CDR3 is TGTGCCACCCAAAGCACCGGGGCGAGCAATCAGCCCCAGCATTTT. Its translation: CATQSTGASNQPQHF.

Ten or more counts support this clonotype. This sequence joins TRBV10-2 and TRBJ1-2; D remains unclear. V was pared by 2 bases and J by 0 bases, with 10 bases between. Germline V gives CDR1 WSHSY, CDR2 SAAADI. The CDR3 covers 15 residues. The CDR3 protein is CASSELEMANYGYTF. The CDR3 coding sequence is TGCGCCAGCAGTGAGCTCGAGATGGCTAACTATGGCTACACCTTC.

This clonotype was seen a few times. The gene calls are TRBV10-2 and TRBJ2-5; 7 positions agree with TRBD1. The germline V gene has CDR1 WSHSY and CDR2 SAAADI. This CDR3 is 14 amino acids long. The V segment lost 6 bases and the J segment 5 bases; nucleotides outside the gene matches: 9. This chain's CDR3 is CASSWTGEGETQYF. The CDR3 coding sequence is TGCGCCAGCAGCTGGACAGGTGAAGGGGAGACCCAGTACTTC.

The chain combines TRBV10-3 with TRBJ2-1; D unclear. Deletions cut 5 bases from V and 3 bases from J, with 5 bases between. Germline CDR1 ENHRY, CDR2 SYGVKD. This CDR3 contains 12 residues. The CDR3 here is CAISSNYNEQFF. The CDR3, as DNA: TGTGCCATCAGTTCCAACTACAATGAGCAGTTCTTC.

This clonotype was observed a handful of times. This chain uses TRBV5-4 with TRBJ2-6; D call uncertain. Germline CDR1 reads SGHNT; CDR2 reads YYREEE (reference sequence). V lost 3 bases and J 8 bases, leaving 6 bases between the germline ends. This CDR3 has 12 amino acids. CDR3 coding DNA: TGTGCCAGCAGCTCGTTTCCCAACGTCCTGACTTTC. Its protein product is CASSSFPNVLTF.

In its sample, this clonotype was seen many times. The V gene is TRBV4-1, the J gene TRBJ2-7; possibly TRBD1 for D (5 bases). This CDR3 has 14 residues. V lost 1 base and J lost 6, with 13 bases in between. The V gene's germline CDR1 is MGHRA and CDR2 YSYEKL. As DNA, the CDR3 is TGCGCCAGCAGCCAAGCTCCAGGGATCGGCGAGCAGTACTTC. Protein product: CASSQAPGIGEQYF.

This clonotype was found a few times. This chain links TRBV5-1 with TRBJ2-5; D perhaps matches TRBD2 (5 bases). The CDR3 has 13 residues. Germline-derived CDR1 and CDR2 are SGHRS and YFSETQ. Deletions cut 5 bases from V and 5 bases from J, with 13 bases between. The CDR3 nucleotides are TGCGCCAGCAGAGCCGGGGTAGAGGAGACCCAGTACTTC. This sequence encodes CASRAGVEETQYF.

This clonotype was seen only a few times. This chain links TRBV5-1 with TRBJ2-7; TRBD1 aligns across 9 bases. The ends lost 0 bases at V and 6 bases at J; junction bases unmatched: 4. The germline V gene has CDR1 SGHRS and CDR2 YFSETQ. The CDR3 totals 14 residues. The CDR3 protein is CASSLGQGGGEQYF. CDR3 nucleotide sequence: TGCGCCAGCAGCTTGGGACAGGGGGGAGGCGAGCAGTACTTC.

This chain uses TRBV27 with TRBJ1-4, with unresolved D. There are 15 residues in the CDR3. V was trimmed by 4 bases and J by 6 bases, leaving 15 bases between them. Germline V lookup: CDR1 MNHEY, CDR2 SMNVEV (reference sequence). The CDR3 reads CASSSLRREHEKLFF. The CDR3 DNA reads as TGTGCCAGCAGTTCCCTCCGAAGGGAGCATGAAAAACTGTTTTTT.

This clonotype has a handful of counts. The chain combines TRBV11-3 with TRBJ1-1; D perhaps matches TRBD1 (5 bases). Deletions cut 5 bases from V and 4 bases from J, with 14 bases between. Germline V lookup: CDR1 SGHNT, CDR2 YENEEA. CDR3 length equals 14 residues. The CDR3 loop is CASSPPGMGTEAFF. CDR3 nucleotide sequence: TGTGCCAGCAGCCCTCCAGGGATGGGCACTGAAGCTTTCTTT. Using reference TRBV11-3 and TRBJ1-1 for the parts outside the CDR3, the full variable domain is EAGVVQSPRYKIIEKKQPVAFWCNPISGHNTLYWYLQNLGQGPELLIRYENEEAVDDSQLPKDRFSAERLKGVDSTLKIQPAELGDSAVYLCASSPPGMGTEAFFGQGTRLTVV.

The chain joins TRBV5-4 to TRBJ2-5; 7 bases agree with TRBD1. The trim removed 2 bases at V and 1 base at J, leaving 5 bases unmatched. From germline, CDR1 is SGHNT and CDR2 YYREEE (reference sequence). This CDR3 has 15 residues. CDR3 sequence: CASSFRQGSQETQYF. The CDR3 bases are TGTGCCAGCAGCTTCCGACAGGGAAGCCAAGAGACCCAGTACTTC.

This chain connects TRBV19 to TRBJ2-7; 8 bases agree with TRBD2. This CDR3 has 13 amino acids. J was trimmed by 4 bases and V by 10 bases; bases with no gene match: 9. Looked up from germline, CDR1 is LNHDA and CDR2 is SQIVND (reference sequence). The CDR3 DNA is TGTGCCACCAGGGCGAGCGGGAGTTACGAGCAGTACTTC. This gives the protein CATRASGSYEQYF.

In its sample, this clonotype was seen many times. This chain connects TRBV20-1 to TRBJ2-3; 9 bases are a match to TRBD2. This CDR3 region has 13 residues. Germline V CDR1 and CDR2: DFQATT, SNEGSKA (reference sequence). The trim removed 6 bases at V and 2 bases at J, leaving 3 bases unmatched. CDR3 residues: CSASSGVTDTQYF. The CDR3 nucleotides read TGCAGTGCATCTAGCGGGGTCACAGATACGCAGTATTTT.